This passage covers 6 T cell receptor beta chains from one sample sequenced in a study of tissue T cells after allogeneic stem cell transplantation. Measured with immunoSEQ multiplex PCR; TCRdb has only the in-frame clones, and not every one. The table shows several thousand clones, with approximately 84% occurring only once. The sample was skin, taken at autopsy. These receptors were collected from a male patient aged 60 or older with steroid-refractory graft-versus-host disease after an allogeneic stem cell transplant. Some of these T cells may belong to the graft donor.

The chain combines TRBV13 with TRBJ2-2, with D perhaps TRBD2 (5 bases). CDR3 length: 17 amino acids. V was shortened by 5 bases and J by 4 bases, with 20 bases between the two germline ends. Germline-derived CDR1 and CDR2 are PRHDT and FYEKMQ (reference sequence). CDR3 sequence reads: CASSADDREGGTGELFF. DNA of the CDR3: TGTGCCAGCAGCGCAGACGACCGTGAGGGTGGCACCGGGGAGCTGTTTTTT.

V gene TRBV6-2 or TRBV6-3 combines with J gene TRBJ2-7, with 9 bases that match TRBD2. The germline V gene has CDR1 MNHEY and CDR2 SVGEGT. The CDR3 extends over 16 amino acids. V gave up 0 bases and J gave up 3 bases; unmatched junction bases: 6. The CDR3, as DNA: TGTGCCAGCAGTTACTCTGCGACTAGCGGATACTACGAGCAGTACTTC. Amino acid sequence: CASSYSATSGYYEQYF.

The J gene is TRBJ2-3, the V gene TRBV4-1; a weak D match, TRBD1 (6 bases). The CDR3 covers 17 residues. Between the trimmed V and J ends, which lost 4 bases and 6 bases, there was a span of 23 bases. The germline CDR1 and CDR2 sequences are MGHRA and YSYEKL. The CDR3 sequence: CASSPSGQLDPRDTQYF. The CDR3, as DNA: TGCGCCAGCAGCCCCTCAGGACAGCTGGATCCTAGGGATACGCAGTATTTT.

The chain carries TRBV7-2 and TRBJ1-2; D is perhaps TRBD1 (5 bases). Looked up from germline, CDR1 is SGHTA and CDR2 is FQGNSA. V dropped 4 bases and J dropped 8 bases, with 17 bases sitting between them. This CDR3 has 14 amino acids. Here the CDR3 DNA reads TGTGCCAGCAGCTCGGGACCATGGGAGGGGGGCTACACCTTC. It translates to CASSSGPWEGGYTF.

The rearrangement joins TRBV30 to TRBJ1-5; D is undetermined. The V end was cut by 4 bases, the J end by 1 base, with 11 bases between. CDR1 is GTSNPN and CDR2 is SVGIG in the germline V gene (reference sequence). There are 14 residues in the CDR3. CDR3 sequence: CAWNGRVSNQPQHF. In DNA form, the CDR3 reads TGTGCCTGGAACGGTAGGGTCAGCAATCAGCCCCAGCATTTT.

This chain joins TRBV30 and TRBJ2-1; TRBD2 matches at 9 bases. The CDR3 runs 14 residues. Per germline, CDR1 GTSNPN and CDR2 SVGIG (reference sequence). Trimming removed 1 base from V and 5 bases from J; junction bases left unmatched: 3. CDR3 DNA sequence: TGTGCCTGGAGTGAGCGGGGGGTTGACAATGAGCAGTTCTTC. Amino acid sequence: CAWSERGVDNEQFF.